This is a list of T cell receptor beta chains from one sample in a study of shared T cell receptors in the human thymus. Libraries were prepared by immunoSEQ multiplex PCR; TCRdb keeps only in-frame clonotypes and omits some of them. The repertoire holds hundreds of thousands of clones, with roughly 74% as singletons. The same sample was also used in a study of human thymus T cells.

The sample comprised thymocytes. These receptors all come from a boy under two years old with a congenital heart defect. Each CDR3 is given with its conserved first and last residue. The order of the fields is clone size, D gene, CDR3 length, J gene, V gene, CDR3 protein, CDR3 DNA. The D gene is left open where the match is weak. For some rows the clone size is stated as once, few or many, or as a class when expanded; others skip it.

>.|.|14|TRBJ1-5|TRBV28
CASNWGEGNQPQHF
TGTGCCAGCAACTGGGGGGAGGGGAATCAGCCCCAGCATTTT
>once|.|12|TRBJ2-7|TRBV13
CASRHTGYEQYF
TGTGCCAGCAGGCACACAGGGTACGAGCAGTACTTC
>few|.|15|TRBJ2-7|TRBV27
CASSPRGFSSYEQYF
TGTGCCAGCAGTCCCCGCGGGTTCAGCTCCTACGAGCAGTACTTC
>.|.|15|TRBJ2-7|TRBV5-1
CASSQGSRDVYEQYF
TGCGCCAGCAGCCAAGGATCCAGGGATGTCTACGAGCAGTACTTC
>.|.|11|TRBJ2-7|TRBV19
CASTPHYEQYF
TGTGCCAGTACCCCCCACTACGAGCAGTACTTC
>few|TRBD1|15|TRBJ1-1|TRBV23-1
CASSQTGQVNTEAFF
TGCGCCAGCAGTCAAACGGGACAGGTGAACACTGAAGCTTTCTTT
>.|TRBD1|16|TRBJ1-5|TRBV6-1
CASSVKQPGQGPPQHF
TGTGCCAGCAGTGTGAAGCAACCGGGACAGGGGCCCCCCCAGCATTTT
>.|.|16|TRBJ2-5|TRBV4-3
CASSQESPRVGETQYF
TGCGCCAGCAGCCAAGAGAGCCCCAGGGTAGGAGAGACCCAGTACTTC
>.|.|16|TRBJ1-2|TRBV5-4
CASSRRSGHSNYGYTF
TGTGCCAGCAGTCGTAGATCGGGACACAGTAACTATGGCTACACCTTC
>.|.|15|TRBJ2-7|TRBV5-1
CASSSPGDSTYEQYF
TGCGCCAGCAGCTCACCTGGAGACAGTACCTACGAGCAGTACTTC
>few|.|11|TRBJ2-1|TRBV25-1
CASSESGEQFF
TGTGCCAGCAGTGAGTCGGGGGAGCAGTTCTTC
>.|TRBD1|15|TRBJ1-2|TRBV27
CASSSTGGAGYGYTF
TGTGCCAGCAGTTCCACAGGGGGCGCCGGCTATGGCTACACCTTC
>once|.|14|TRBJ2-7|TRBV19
CASSLRGMTYEQYF
TGTGCCAGTAGTCTCCGGGGGATGACCTACGAGCAGTACTTC
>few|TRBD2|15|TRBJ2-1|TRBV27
CASSTSARGYNEQFF
TGTGCCAGCAGCACTAGCGCAAGGGGATACAATGAGCAGTTCTTC
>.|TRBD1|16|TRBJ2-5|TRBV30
CAWRTLDRPHQETQYF
TGTGCCTGGAGGACTCTGGACAGGCCTCACCAAGAGACCCAGTACTTC
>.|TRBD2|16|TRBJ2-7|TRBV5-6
CASSLAVAGGPYEQYF
TGTGCCAGCAGCTTGGCGGTGGCGGGAGGGCCCTACGAGCAGTACTTC
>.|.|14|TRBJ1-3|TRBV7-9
CASSLGGSGNTIYF
TGTGCCAGCAGCTTAGGAGGGTCTGGAAACACCATATATTTT
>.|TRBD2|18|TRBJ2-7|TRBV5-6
CASSFTGKGRLAGHEQYF
TGTGCCAGCAGCTTCACAGGGAAAGGGAGACTAGCGGGGCACGAGCAGTACTTC
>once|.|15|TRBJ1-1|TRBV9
CASSVSGHENTEAFF
TGTGCCAGCAGCGTATCTGGACACGAGAACACTGAAGCTTTCTTT
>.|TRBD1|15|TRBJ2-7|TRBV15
CATSSSTGGLYEQYF
TGTGCCACCAGCAGCTCGACAGGGGGGCTCTACGAGCAGTACTTC
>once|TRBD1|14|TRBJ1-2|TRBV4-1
CASSHRQGNYGYTF
TGCGCCAGCAGCCACCGACAGGGCAACTATGGCTACACCTTC
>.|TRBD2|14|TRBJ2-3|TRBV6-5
CASSYPSGTDTQYF
TGTGCCAGCAGTTACCCTAGCGGGACAGATACGCAGTATTTT
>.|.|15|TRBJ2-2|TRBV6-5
CASSPSHRYTGELFF
TGTGCCAGCAGCCCTAGCCATAGGTACACCGGGGAGCTGTTTTTT
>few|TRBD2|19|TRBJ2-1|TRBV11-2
CASSHGRQGAGGPYNEQFF
TGTGCCAGCAGCCACGGGAGGCAGGGAGCGGGAGGGCCCTACAATGAGCAGTTCTTC
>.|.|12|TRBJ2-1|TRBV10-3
CATQETYNEQFF
TGTGCCACCCAAGAGACCTACAATGAGCAGTTCTTC
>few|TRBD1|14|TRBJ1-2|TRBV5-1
CASSLGKGARGYTF
TGCGCCAGCAGCTTGGGGAAGGGGGCGCGAGGCTACACCTTC
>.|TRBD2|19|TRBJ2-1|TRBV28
CASSSLFRRTSGGYNEQFF
TGTGCCAGCAGTTCCCTATTTCGGAGGACTAGCGGGGGTTACAATGAGCAGTTCTTC
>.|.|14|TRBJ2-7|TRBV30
CAWSVSRIGSEQYF
TGTGCCTGGAGTGTTAGTCGGATTGGGAGCGAGCAGTACTTC
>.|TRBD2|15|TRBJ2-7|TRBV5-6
CASSQGLAYEDEQYF
TGTGCCAGCAGCCAGGGACTAGCTTATGAGGACGAGCAGTACTTC
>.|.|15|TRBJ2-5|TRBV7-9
CASSSRGPYQETQYF
TGTGCCAGCAGCTCGCGGGGACCGTACCAAGAGACCCAGTACTTC
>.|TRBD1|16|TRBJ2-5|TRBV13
CASSLGGRGLGETQYF
TGTGCCAGCAGCTTAGGTGGCAGGGGGTTGGGAGAGACCCAGTACTTC
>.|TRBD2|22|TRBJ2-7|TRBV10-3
CAISLKRVGGTSGRQASYEQYF
TGTGCCATCAGCTTGAAGAGGGTCGGAGGGACTAGCGGGAGGCAGGCCTCCTACGAGCAGTACTTC
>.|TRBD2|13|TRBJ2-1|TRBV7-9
CASGLAGDDEQFF
TGTGCCAGCGGACTAGCGGGAGACGATGAGCAGTTCTTC
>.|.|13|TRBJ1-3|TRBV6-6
CASGARSGNTIYF
TGTGCCAGCGGGGCGCGCTCTGGAAACACCATATATTTT
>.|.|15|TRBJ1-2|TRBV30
CAWSEPREGNYGYTF
TGTGCCTGGAGTGAGCCCCGGGAGGGGAACTATGGCTACACCTTC
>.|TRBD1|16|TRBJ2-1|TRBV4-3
CASSPGRGQGFGEQFF
TGCGCCAGCAGCCCGGGACGGGGACAGGGGTTCGGTGAGCAGTTCTTC
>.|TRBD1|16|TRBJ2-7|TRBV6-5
CASSYDRAPWLVEQYF
TGTGCCAGCAGTTACGACAGGGCACCCTGGCTAGTCGAGCAGTACTTC
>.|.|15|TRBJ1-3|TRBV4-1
CASSHQSRVNHTIYF
TGCGCCAGCAGCCACCAAAGCAGGGTAAATCACACCATATATTTT
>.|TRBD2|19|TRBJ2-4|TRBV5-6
CASSPWTSGRGVAKNIQYF
TGTGCCAGCAGCCCGTGGACTAGCGGGAGGGGGGTAGCCAAAAACATTCAGTACTTC
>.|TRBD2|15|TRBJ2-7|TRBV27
CASSPWTSGRDEQYF
TGTGCCAGCAGTCCCTGGACTAGCGGGAGGGACGAGCAGTACTTC
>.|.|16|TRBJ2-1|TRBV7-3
CASSSSAPSSYNEQFF
TGTGCCAGCAGCTCATCCGCGCCTAGCTCCTACAATGAGCAGTTCTTC